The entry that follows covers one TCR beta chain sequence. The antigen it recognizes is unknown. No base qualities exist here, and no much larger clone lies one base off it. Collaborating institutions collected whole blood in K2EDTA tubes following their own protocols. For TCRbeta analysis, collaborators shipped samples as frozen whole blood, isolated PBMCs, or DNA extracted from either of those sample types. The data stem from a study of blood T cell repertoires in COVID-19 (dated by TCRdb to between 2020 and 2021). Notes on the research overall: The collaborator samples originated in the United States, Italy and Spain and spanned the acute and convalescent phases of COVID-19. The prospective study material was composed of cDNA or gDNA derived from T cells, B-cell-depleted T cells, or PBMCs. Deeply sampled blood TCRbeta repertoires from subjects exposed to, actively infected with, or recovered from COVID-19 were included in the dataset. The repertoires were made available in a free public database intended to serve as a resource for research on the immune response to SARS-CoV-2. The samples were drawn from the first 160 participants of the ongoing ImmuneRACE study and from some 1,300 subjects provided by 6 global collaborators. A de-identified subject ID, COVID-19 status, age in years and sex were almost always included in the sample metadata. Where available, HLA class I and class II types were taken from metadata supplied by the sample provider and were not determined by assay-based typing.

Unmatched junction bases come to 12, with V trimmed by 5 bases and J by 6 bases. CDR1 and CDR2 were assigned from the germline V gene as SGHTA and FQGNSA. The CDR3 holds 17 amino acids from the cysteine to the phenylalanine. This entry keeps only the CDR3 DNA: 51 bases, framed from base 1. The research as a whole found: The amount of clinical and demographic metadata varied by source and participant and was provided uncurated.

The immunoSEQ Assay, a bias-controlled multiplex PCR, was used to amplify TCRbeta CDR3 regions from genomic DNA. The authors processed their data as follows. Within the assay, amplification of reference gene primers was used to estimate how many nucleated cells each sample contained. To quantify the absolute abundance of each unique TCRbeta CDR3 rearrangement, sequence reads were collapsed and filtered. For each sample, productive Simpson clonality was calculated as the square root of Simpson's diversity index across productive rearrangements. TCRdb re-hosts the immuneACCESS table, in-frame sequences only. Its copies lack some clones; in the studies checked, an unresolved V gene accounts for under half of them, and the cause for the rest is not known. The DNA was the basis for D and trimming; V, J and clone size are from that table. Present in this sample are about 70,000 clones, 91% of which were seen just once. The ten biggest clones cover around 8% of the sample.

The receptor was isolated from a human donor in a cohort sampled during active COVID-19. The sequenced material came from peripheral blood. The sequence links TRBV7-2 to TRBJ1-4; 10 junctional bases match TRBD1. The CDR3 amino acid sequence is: CASSPKDRGRTHEKLFF. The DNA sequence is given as TGTGCCAGCAGCCCGAAAGACAGGGGGCGCACTCATGAAAAACTGTTTTTT.